One TCR beta chain is described in this entry. This sample was included in a study of Graves' ophthalmopathy and Graves' hyperthyroidism. In the study overall: At initial diagnosis, peripheral blood was obtained, and this preceded any treatment.

Germline V lookup: CDR1 MNHNS, CDR2 SASEGT. The CDR3 loop spans 15 amino acids. J lost 2 bases, V lost 6 bases, and 8 bases had no gene match. The sequenced template was RNA, covering the TCR beta CDR3 region. First-round RT-PCR with HTBI primers preceded a second-round multiplex PCR. Each CDR3 protein gets one entry after TCRdb re-called the multiplex PCR reads with MiXCR. The data show under 250,000 distinct CDR3 sequences, under 30% seen once. The receptor was derived from a man aged 45-60 years with Graves' ophthalmopathy. What was sequenced was peripheral blood. This chain links TRBV6-1 with TRBJ2-5; 8 bases agree with TRBD1. This chain's CDR3 is CASRTVDRGQETQYF. In nucleotides, the CDR3 is TGTGCCAGCAGAACAGTAGACAGGGGACAAGAGACCCAGTACTTC.